One sample yielded the 19 T cell receptor beta chains listed below, sequenced in a study of a mutant IDH1 vaccine in newly diagnosed glioma (dated by TCRdb to the early 2020s). According to the study, the label for this sample's time point signals: week 5, during vaccination. Each vaccine dose was 300 ug of a 20-mer mutant IDH1 peptide in Montanide, given subcutaneously with topical imiquimod. No cognate antigen is known for these TCRs. Libraries came from the immunoSEQ multiplex PCR assay. TCRdb re-hosts the immuneACCESS table, in-frame sequences only. Its copies lack some clones; in the studies checked, an unresolved V gene accounts for under half of them, and the cause for the rest is not known. The sample includes about 30,000 clones, with approximately 83% observed a single time. Of the sample, 24% falls within the top ten clones. Sequenced here: PBMCs, sampled from a glioma patient whose treatment included an IDH1 peptide vaccine. All receptors come from a man aged 25 to 40 with glioma.

A few counts support this clone. The rearrangement links TRBV7-9 to TRBJ1-4; no clear D gene. CDR3 length: 13 residues. Trimming removed 10 bases from V and 7 bases from J, with 16 bases in between. The V gene's germline CDR1 is SEHNR and CDR2 FQNEAQ (reference sequence). The chain's CDR3 is CAIDRRNGEKLFF. The CDR3 coding sequence is TGTGCCATAGACCGTCGAAACGGTGAAAAACTGTTTTTT.

The genes are TRBV30 and TRBJ1-4; D not resolved. V lost 0 bases and J 11 bases, leaving 19 bases between the germline ends. This CDR3 has 15 residues. Germline V gene data show CDR1 as GTSNPN and CDR2 as SVGIG (reference sequence). CDR3 nucleotide sequence: TGTGCCTGGAGTGTACGCGACATAAGTACGGAGAAACTGTTTTTT. The encoded protein is CAWSVRDISTEKLFF.

This chain joins TRBV30 and TRBJ2-1; D is perhaps TRBD1 (5 bases). Germline V gene lookup returns CDR1 GTSNPN and CDR2 SVGIG (reference sequence). V lost 3 bases and J 8 bases, leaving 11 bases between the germline ends. This CDR3 comprises 12 residues. The CDR3, as DNA: TGTGCCTGGAGGAGGCAGGGCCATGAGCAGTTCTTC. As protein: CAWRRQGHEQFF.

The chain uses TRBV15 and TRBJ2-7; 7 bases line up with TRBD1. This CDR3 has 14 amino acids. Trimming at V came to 1 base and at J to 3 bases, leaving 3 bases not matched to a gene. Per the germline V gene, CDR1 is LNHNV and CDR2 is YYDKDF (reference sequence). The CDR3 loop reads CATSRGQGNYEQYF. As DNA, the CDR3 is TGTGCCACCAGCAGAGGACAGGGAAACTACGAGCAGTACTTC.

This clone was seen once. The chain recombines TRBV2 with TRBJ2-7; D ambiguous. The CDR3 is 13 residues long. Trimming pared 2 bases from V and 2 bases from J, leaving 7 bases between. Germline lookup yields CDR1 SNHLY and CDR2 FYNNEI. This CDR3 is CASSELLAYEQYF. The CDR3 region has the DNA TGTGCCAGCAGTGAACTTTTGGCCTACGAGCAGTACTTC.

V usage is TRBV6-5 and J usage is TRBJ2-7; D perhaps matches TRBD1 (6 bases). The CDR3 length is 13 residues. Germline V gene data show CDR1 as MNHEY and CDR2 as SVGAGI. V was clipped by 8 bases and J by 6 bases, with 17 bases between them. CDR3 residues: CASRKQGSGEQYF. In DNA form, the CDR3 reads TGTGCCAGCCGAAAACAGGGAAGTGGCGAGCAGTACTTC.

The J gene is TRBJ1-4, the V gene TRBV5-1; 8 positions agree with TRBD1. Germline assignment: CDR1 SGHRS and CDR2 YFSETQ. With V trimmed by 3 bases and J by 8 bases, 12 bases remained unmatched. The CDR3 runs 16 residues. In nucleotides, the CDR3 is TGCGCCAGCAGCTCTGTGTCAGGGGGCGGAGGGGAAAAACTGTTTTTT. It translates to CASSSVSGGGGEKLFF.

The chain has TRBV18 and TRBJ2-2; no definite D call. V was cut by 6 bases and J by 6 bases, with 17 bases left in between. The CDR3 length is 15 residues. Germline lookup yields CDR1 KGHSH and CDR2 LQKENI. The CDR3 nucleotides are TGTGCCAGCTCTTCATCGATGGGTCCGGCCGGGGAGCTGTTTTTT. Amino acids: CASSSSMGPAGELFF.

The chain links TRBV30 to TRBJ2-7, with TRBD2 matching 7 bases. CDR1 is GTSNPN, CDR2 SVGIG, per germline (reference sequence). There are 15 residues in the CDR3. V lost 3 bases, J lost 2 bases, and 10 bases stayed unmatched. The CDR3 region has the DNA TGTGCCTGGAGCCAACTATGGGGGGGGACCTACGAGCAGTACTTC. This codes for CAWSQLWGGTYEQYF. The full variable domain, its missing parts supplied by reference TRBV30 and TRBJ2-7, is SQTIHQWPATLVQPVGSPLSLECTVEGTSNPNLYWYRQAAGRGLQLLFYSVGIGQISSEVPQNLSASRPQDRQFILSSKKLLLSDSGFYLCAWSQLWGGTYEQYFGPGTRLTVT.

This chain joins TRBV10-3 and TRBJ2-7, with 9 bases lining up with TRBD1. The V gene end was trimmed by 0 bases and the J gene end by 3 bases; junction bases not matched to a gene: 0. Germline V gene sequence: CDR1 ENHRY, CDR2 SYGVKD. The CDR3 is 14 residues long. The CDR3 region is CAISESGQGYEQYF. DNA of the CDR3: TGTGCCATCAGTGAGTCGGGACAGGGCTACGAGCAGTACTTC.

The V gene is TRBV6-1, the J gene TRBJ1-1; D gene unclear. V was shortened by 7 bases and J by 1 base, with 7 bases between the two germline ends. Per the germline V gene, CDR1 is MNHNS and CDR2 is SASEGT. The CDR3 extends over 12 amino acids. The CDR3 coding sequence is TGTGCCAGCAATTTCCGGAACACTGAAGCTTTCTTT. Protein: CASNFRNTEAFF.

The chain links TRBV6-5 to TRBJ1-4; 10 bases fit TRBD1. Trimming took 4 bases from V and 7 from J; bases not matched to a gene: 9. CDR1 is MNHEY and CDR2 is SVGAGI in the germline V gene. This CDR3 is 16 amino acids long. DNA of the CDR3: TGTGCCAGCAGTTCACTCCCGGGACAGGGGATTGAAAAACTGTTTTTT. Translation gives CASSSLPGQGIEKLFF.

The chain has TRBV19 and TRBJ2-7, with 9 bases identical to TRBD1. This CDR3 comprises 14 residues. The V segment lost 3 bases and the J segment 4 bases; nucleotides outside the gene matches: 4. Germline CDR1 is LNHDA and CDR2 is SQIVND (reference sequence). Written as DNA, the CDR3 is TGTGCCAGTAGTATGGCCGGACAGGGGTACGAGCAGTACTTC. It encodes CASSMAGQGYEQYF.

The chain employs TRBV11-2 and TRBJ2-1; 10 bases are a match to TRBD2. The ends lost 4 bases at V and 7 bases at J; junction bases unmatched: 4. Germline CDR1 is SGHAT and CDR2 is FQNNGV. The CDR3 is 14 amino acids. CDR3 loop: CASSSAGLANEQFF. Here the CDR3 DNA reads TGTGCCAGCAGCTCCGCGGGACTAGCGAATGAGCAGTTCTTC.

J is TRBJ2-7 and V is TRBV4-2; D is ambiguous. The CDR3 has 15 amino acids. Germline CDR1 is LGHNA and CDR2 is YNFKEQ. The germline V and J ends were trimmed by 6 bases and 2 bases, with 17 bases remaining between them. CDR3 residues: CASSPTPLDPYEQYF. CDR3 coding DNA: TGTGCCAGCAGTCCAACCCCCCTAGACCCCTACGAGCAGTACTTC.

The chain couples TRBV27 to TRBJ2-1, with D hard to call. Trimming shortened V by 0 bases and J by 9 bases, and 9 bases separated the two germline ends. The CDR3 has 13 residues. Germline CDR1 and CDR2: MNHEY and SMNVEV (reference sequence). CDR3 DNA: TGTGCCAGCAGTTTATCGCGCAGGAGTGAGCAGTTCTTC. Residues: CASSLSRRSEQFF.

This clone was counted a few times. This chain links TRBV4-1 with TRBJ1-1; the match to TRBD1 covers 7 bases. The CDR3 has 14 amino acids. Germline trimming cut 1 base from V and 3 bases from J; bases unmatched to any gene: 2. Germline V gene sequence: CDR1 MGHRA, CDR2 YSYEKL. The chain's CDR3 is CASSQGDRDTEAFF. The CDR3 DNA follows: TGCGCCAGCAGCCAAGGTGACAGGGACACTGAAGCTTTCTTT.

This sequence joins TRBV16 and TRBJ2-3; D might be TRBD2 (5 bases). Germline loops: CDR1 KGHSY, CDR2 FQNENV. The CDR3 totals 14 residues. Trimming pared 4 bases from V and 0 bases from J, leaving 8 bases between. The CDR3, as DNA: TGTGCCAGCAGCCGGGAGTGGAGCACAGATACGCAGTATTTT. It specifies CASSREWSTDTQYF.

The chain carries TRBV6-1 and TRBJ2-2, with 11 bases that match TRBD2. CDR3 size: 14 residues. The germline V gene has CDR1 MNHNS and CDR2 SASEGT. The V gene end was trimmed by 8 bases and the J gene end by 6 bases; junction bases not matched to a gene: 5. The CDR3 DNA reads TGTGCCAGCGGGATTAGCGGGGGGGCCGGGGAGCTGTTTTTT. Amino acids: CASGISGGAGELFF.